The 2 T cell receptor beta chains below were found in one sample sequenced in a study of T cell changes during pregnancy in multiple sclerosis. Produced via immunoSEQ multiplex PCR; TCRdb's table is partial and in-frame only. The table records roughly 40,000 clones, more than 85% of them present only once. Sequenced material: CD8+ T cells from peripheral blood mononuclear cells, taken in the first trimester of pregnancy. The receptors come from a female donor with multiple sclerosis, enrolled in a pregnancy study.

The chain carries TRBV19 and TRBJ1-2; 7 bases line up with TRBD1. The CDR3 runs 15 residues. The V gene end was trimmed by 3 bases and the J gene end by 4 bases; junction bases not matched to a gene: 8. CDR1 and CDR2 from the germline V gene are LNHDA and SQIVND (reference sequence). CDR3 residues: CASSIPSTGRYGYTF. The CDR3 DNA is TGTGCCAGTAGTATCCCCTCGACAGGGCGCTATGGCTACACCTTC. The whole variable domain, filled in from reference TRBV19 and TRBJ1-2, reads DGGITQSPKYLFRKEGQNVTLSCEQNLNHDAMYWYRQDPGQGLRLIYYSQIVNDFQKGDIAEGYSVSREKKESFPLTVTSAQKNPTAFYLCASSIPSTGRYGYTFGSGTRLTVV.

The chain uses TRBV5-6 and TRBJ1-1, with D uncertain. The CDR3 is made up of 13 amino acids. Germline CDR1 and CDR2: SGHDT and YYEEEE. V was trimmed by 5 bases and J by 4 bases, leaving 12 bases between them. The CDR3 sequence is CASRSGSSTEAFF. The CDR3, as DNA: TGTGCCAGCAGAAGCGGGAGCTCCACTGAAGCTTTCTTT.